This TCR beta chain was recovered during a study of STAT5B mutations in CD4+ large granular lymphocyte leukemia. Profiled with immunoSEQ multiplex PCR; TCRdb holds only in-frame clones, not every one. The data show about 29,000 clones, 65% to 80% seen once. This sequence originates from a human donor in good health. The sequencing sample was made of CD4+ T cells from blood buffy coats.

The CDR3 is CSVEGIKGLAGGSPYEQYF. CDR3 nucleotide sequence: TGCAGCGTTGAAGGTATAAAGGGACTAGCGGGGGGTTCGCCCTACGAGCAGTACTTC. The gene calls are TRBV29-1 and TRBJ2-7; 15 nucleotides agree with TRBD2. CDR1 and CDR2 from the germline V gene are SQVTM and ANQGSEA. Trimming cost V 1 base and J 2 bases; bases outside gene matches: 12. The CDR3 runs 19 residues.